The T cell receptor (beta chain) described here comes from a study of shared clonotypes between healthy human individuals (dated by TCRdb to 2019 to 2021). Broadly, across the study: Two women and a few men aged 18 to 49 years were included in the cohort. Per donor, three plates each were used for CD4 naive and CD4 memory, two for CD8 naive, and one for CD8 memory. Blood TCR repertoires of five healthy adults were deeply sequenced to estimate repertoire size and the extent of clonotype sharing between individuals. To increase sequencing depth and limit assay-specific biases, different laboratories used diverse techniques to prepare libraries and sequence TCR repertoires. Each donor's leukapheresis produced roughly between about 0.85 and 10 billion PBMCs. Summary of the overall study and its limitations: Rarefaction of sorted-subset datasets indicated incomplete sequencing despite the large sequencing depth. Higher generation probabilities were observed for clonotypes shared by all four sorted-subset donors than for non-shared clonotypes. Because the study included only a small number of donors, the genetic and exposure-history diversity represented was limited. Only blood was sampled, and tissue TCR repertoires likely differ from those in blood. Sharing across a few donors was observed for about 5% of naive CD4, over 3% of naive CD8, 2% to 2.5% of memory CD4, and about 0.38% of memory CD8 clonotypes. Pairwise subsampling led to the expectation that sequencing depth would affect the degree of clonotype sharing among donors. Estimated clonotype richness was generally larger for naive than for memory subsets.

TCR CDR3 regions were amplified from genomic DNA by multiplex PCR using the deep immunoSEQ assay. Extracted genomic DNA from each cell subset was distributed evenly across all wells of several immunoSEQ 96-well plates, and each plate was treated as a replicate. For sorted subsets, around 200 ng genomic DNA, equal to about 30,000 T cell genomes, was loaded into each replicate PCR. Purified libraries were measured with a Qubit 3.0 fluorometer, size-checked on a Bioanalyzer 2100, and measured again with the KAPA Library Quantification kit. Every immunoSEQ 96-well plate was sequenced on a separate single-read 150-cycle Illumina NextSeq 550 flow cell. The original methods were these. Because the immunoSEQ output included only junctional sequences and no quality scores, the filtering could not be the same as the filtering used for full-length reads. Sequences were annotated with PyIR, a Python wrapper for IgBLAST v1.9, and V/J genes and CDR3 were assigned using IMGT germline references. Reads were removed for weak V/J assignments (E-value above 1e-6), missing CDR3, stop codons, out-of-frame junctions, or ambiguous translated residues. V3J clonotypes were defined as sequences sharing the same inferred V gene, J gene, and CDR3 amino acid sequence. To compute the percentage overlap between repertoires, the number of shared unique clonotypes was divided by the size of the smaller repertoire. Three approaches were used to assess repertoire richness: RTK rarefaction, the Chao1 estimator, and Recon v2.1 estimates of unobserved clonotypes. OLGA was used to compute generation probabilities for all TCRbeta clonotypes that the gDNA method yielded from a few donors. This is the immuneACCESS table as TCRdb keeps it, with only in-frame sequences that have V and J called. A part of the clones is gone; compared with another copy, unresolved V genes explain less than half, and the rest is unexplained. The V and J calls and clone size were taken over from that table, and D and trimming were inferred from the DNA. Within this sample are a few million clones, with around 90% of them counted one time only. The ten largest make up 0.37% of the sample.

A word on this clone: What this receptor recognizes is not known. Base qualities are not at hand, and no much larger clone is one base apart.

Sequences MDHEN (CDR1) and SYDVKM (CDR2) are obtained from the germline V gene. Measured from the cysteine to the phenylalanine, the CDR3 is 16 residues long. Left in the record is the CDR3 DNA by itself, 48 bases read in frame from the first base. From V the trimming removes 3 bases and from J it removes 1 base, while the gene matches leave 4 bases of the junction unaccounted for. The donors were healthy, HIV-negative adults who had no recently reported acute infections or vaccinations. Only Caucasian adults living in Nashville, Tennessee, USA were represented among the donors. Magnetic negative selection was used to enrich CD4+ T cells, after which naive cells were positively selected on CD45RA and the negative fraction became the memory subset. Blood was collected by leukapheresis, and PBMCs were isolated by Ficoll-Histopaque density gradient centrifugation and then cryopreserved in liquid nitrogen vapor phase. Purity and quantity of every magnetically sorted T cell population were checked by analytical flow cytometry. Each sorted fraction had its genomic DNA isolated and then quantified by UV absorbance on a Nanodrop 2000c.

The chain employs TRBV28 and TRBJ2-3, and TRBD2 matches 10 of the central bases. The sequenced sample was naive CD4+ T cells from PBMCs. Per the publication, the cell subset or site label means: CD45RA+ positively selected. The receptor's source is a man in his late teens or twenties in good health. Some clones in this sample may be carry-over from other donors' samples. The nucleotides are TGTGCCAGCAGTTTGTACGGACTAGCGGGCACAGATACGCAGTATTTT. Its protein is CASSLYGLAGTDTQYF.